This record looks at one T cell receptor (beta chain) sequence and its context. The data were obtained in a study of blood T cell repertoires in COVID-19. Background on the study: PBMCs, B-cell-depleted T cells, or T cells were the source of the cDNA or gDNA that made up the material.

Germline CDR1 MRHNA, CDR2 SNTAGT. J was trimmed by 0 bases and V by 5 bases; bases with no gene match: 6. CDR3 size: 17 residues. As processed by the authors: Amplified reference gene primers provided the basis for estimating nucleated cell counts. Produced via immunoSEQ multiplex PCR; TCRdb's table is partial and in-frame only. That table is the source of V, J and clone size, and D and trimming were worked out from the DNA. This sample has 35,000 to 50,000 clones, with approximately 77% found just once. Sequencing input: peripheral blood. This sequence joins TRBV6-4 and TRBJ2-3; TRBD2 agrees at 12 bases. This sequence originates from a woman in her 70s with acute or convalescent COVID-19. CDR3 sequence: CASSLTSGGLSTDTQYF. As DNA, the CDR3 is TGTGCCAGCAGTCTGACTAGCGGGGGCCTTAGCACAGATACGCAGTATTTT.